These 23 T cell receptor beta chains originate from one sample sequenced in a study of cytomegalovirus exposure and HLA in healthy donors (dated by TCRdb to the late 2010s). Libraries were constructed by the immunoSEQ multiplex PCR assay. For the multiplex PCR, a mixture combining 60 forward primers for TCR Vbeta segments and 13 reverse primers for TCR Jbeta segments was used. The source is immuneACCESS, and TCRdb retained only in-frame sequences with V and J called. Part of the clones is not carried over; for the studies checked, unresolved V genes explain less than half of this, and the remainder is unexplained. In all, the sample holds roughly 200,000 clones, and 65% to 90% of those were seen once. Less than 2.5% of the sample is taken by the ten largest. The source material was PBMCs. These receptors originate from a woman between 45 and 65 years old in good health and CMV-seronegative.

This clone was seen a single time. V is TRBV7-9 and J is TRBJ2-1; the D is unclear. V shed 2 bases and J shed 7 bases, with 15 bases lying between them. The length of the CDR3 is 15 residues. Germline values: CDR1 SEHNR, CDR2 FQNEAQ (reference sequence). The CDR3 protein is CASSLLASGTNEQFF. The DNA for the CDR3 is TGTGCCAGCAGCTTATTGGCGTCGGGTACGAATGAGCAGTTCTTC.

The table lists this clone with a few counts. The chain carries TRBV5-1 and TRBJ2-1, with 10 nucleotides matching TRBD1. This CDR3 comprises 15 residues. Germline values: CDR1 SGHRS, CDR2 YFSETQ. The junction had 7 bases not matched to a gene; V was cut back by 4 bases and J by 6 bases. CDR3 residues: CASSGRDRGGNEQFF. CDR3 nucleotide sequence: TGCGCCAGCAGCGGCCGGGACAGGGGAGGCAATGAGCAGTTCTTC.

The gene calls are TRBV6-1 and TRBJ2-7, with D maybe TRBD2 (6 bases). Per germline, CDR1 MNHNS and CDR2 SASEGT. The CDR3 totals 15 residues. Trimming removed 6 bases at V and 2 bases at J, with 17 bases between. CDR3 sequence: CASRTERGLTYEQYF. The CDR3, as DNA: TGTGCCAGCAGGACAGAGAGGGGACTCACCTACGAGCAGTACTTC.

The rearrangement joins TRBV6-1 to TRBJ1-1, with TRBD1 as a possible D gene (5 bases). The CDR3 is 14 amino acids. V was clipped by 3 bases and J by 5 bases, with 13 bases between them. The germline V gene encodes CDR1 MNHNS and CDR2 SASEGT. The CDR3 coding sequence is TGTGCCAGCAGTGATTATGTGGGGGGGACTGAAGCTTTCTTT. Translating it yields CASSDYVGGTEAFF.

The rearrangement joins TRBV5-4 to TRBJ2-1; 9 positions agree with TRBD2. Looked up from germline, CDR1 is SGHNT and CDR2 is YYREEE (reference sequence). Trimming removed 3 bases from V and 5 bases from J; junction bases left unmatched: 9. This CDR3 comprises 16 residues. Here the CDR3 reads CASSWGLASPNNEQFF. The DNA for the CDR3 is TGTGCCAGCAGCTGGGGACTAGCCTCTCCTAACAATGAGCAGTTCTTC.

V gene TRBV5-1 combines with J gene TRBJ2-3; TRBD2 matches 8 bases. The CDR3 has 15 amino acids. V shed 6 bases, J shed 3 bases, and the junction held 9 bases outside the gene matches. Per the germline V gene, CDR1 is SGHRS and CDR2 is YFSETQ. CDR3 DNA sequence: TGCGCCAGCAATCGGCGGGAGGTGGGAACAGATACGCAGTATTTT. Encoded protein: CASNRREVGTDTQYF.

Here the CDR3 reads CASSGPGGNQPQHF. The CDR3 DNA follows: TGTGCCAGCAGCGGCCCGGGAGGCAATCAGCCCCAGCATTTT. The chain recombines TRBV7-9 with TRBJ1-5; D gene ambiguous. The germline V gene encodes CDR1 SEHNR and CDR2 FQNEAQ (reference sequence). The V gene lost 5 bases and the J gene lost 2 bases, with 10 bases spanning the gap. CDR3 length: 14 amino acids.

The V and J genes are TRBV30 and TRBJ1-1, with 8 bases matching TRBD1. Unmatched junction bases numbered 9, after V lost 8 bases and J lost 4 bases. Germline V lookup: CDR1 GTSNPN, CDR2 SVGIG (reference sequence). The CDR3 is 13 amino acids. The CDR3 region has the DNA TGTGCCCGGGTGGAAGACAGGGGCACTGAAGCTTTCTTT. Its protein product is CARVEDRGTEAFF.

The chain carries TRBV7-9 and TRBJ2-3, with D tentatively TRBD2 (5 bases). This CDR3 has 14 residues. Germline V gene sequence: CDR1 SEHNR, CDR2 FQNEAQ (reference sequence). The germline V and J ends were trimmed by 1 base and 3 bases, with 8 bases remaining between them. CDR3 loop: CASSLGVATDTQYF. As DNA, the CDR3 is TGTGCCAGCAGCTTAGGGGTAGCGACAGATACGCAGTATTTT.

The chain carries TRBV28 and TRBJ2-4; D is undetermined. The CDR3 is 16 amino acids. Trimming pared 1 base from V and 6 bases from J, leaving 16 bases between. In germline, CDR1 is MDHEN, CDR2 SYDVKM. The CDR3 sequence: CASSLYYGPNSNIQYF. The CDR3 DNA sequence: TGTGCCAGCAGTTTATATTACGGTCCCAACTCAAACATTCAGTACTTC.

This clone was counted a single time. V is TRBV2 and J is TRBJ1-3, with 7 positions matching TRBD1. V was pared by 4 bases and J by 0 bases, with 6 bases of the junction left unmatched. Germline lookup yields CDR1 SNHLY and CDR2 FYNNEI. CDR3 length equals 16 residues. CDR3 bases: TGTGCCAGCAGTGTCCACAGGGGCTCCTCTGGAAACACCATATATTTT. Translated: CASSVHRGSSGNTIYF. The variable domain in full, completed from reference TRBV2 and TRBJ1-3, reads EPEVTQTPSHQVTQMGQEVILRCVPISNHLYFYWYRQILGQKVEFLVSFYNNEISEKSEIFDDQFSVERPDGSNFTLKIRSTKLEDSAMYFCASSVHRGSSGNTIYFGEGSWLTVV.

The chain recombines TRBV28 with TRBJ2-1, with D possibly being TRBD1 (5 bases). Trimming removed 4 bases at V and 3 bases at J, with 10 bases between. Per germline, CDR1 MDHEN and CDR2 SYDVKM. CDR3 size: 14 residues. The CDR3 DNA sequence: TGTGCCAGCAGTTCTCACAGGTTCTACAATGAGCAGTTCTTC. Protein product: CASSSHRFYNEQFF.

The genes are TRBV7-9 and TRBJ1-1, with a tentative D call TRBD1 (5 bases). CDR3 length: 14 amino acids. The germline CDR1 and CDR2 sequences are SEHNR and FQNEAQ (reference sequence). Trimming took off 5 bases at V and 11 bases at J, with 21 bases between the two ends. In DNA, the CDR3 is TGTGCCAGCAGCCACCTGTTAAGTGGGGGGAGTGCTTTCTTT. This gives the protein CASSHLLSGGSAFF.

The chain is built from TRBV9 and TRBJ2-7; 7 bases align to TRBD2. CDR1 is SGDLS, CDR2 YYNGEE, per germline. The CDR3 loop spans 15 amino acids. V shed 4 bases and J 5 bases; nucleotides not matched to a gene: 12. Here the CDR3 reads CASSPMGLAVDEQYF. CDR3 bases: TGTGCCAGCAGCCCCATGGGGCTAGCGGTAGACGAGCAGTACTTC.

This clone appeared a single time. The chain couples TRBV5-4 to TRBJ1-2; D is unclear. CDR3 length: 14 amino acids. Trimming stripped 7 bases from V and 1 base from J, with 14 bases between. The V gene's germline CDR1 is SGHNT and CDR2 YYREEE (reference sequence). CDR3 loop: CASGRANLNYGYTF. The CDR3 bases are TGTGCCAGCGGGCGGGCTAACCTTAACTATGGCTACACCTTC. Full variable domain (missing parts from reference TRBV5-4 and TRBJ1-2): ETGVTQSPTHLIKTRGQQVTLRCSSQSGHNTVSWYQQALGQGPQFIFQYYREEENGRGNFPPRFSGLQFPNYSSELNVNALELDDSALYLCASGRANLNYGYTFGSGTRLTVV.

The CDR3 nucleotides read TGTGCCAGCAGCGCGGGACTGTTTCTTGAGCAGTTCTTC. Translation: CASSAGLFLEQFF. This chain uses TRBV7-2 with TRBJ2-1; weak D call: TRBD2 (6 bases). This CDR3 comprises 13 residues. Germline CDR1 is SGHTA and CDR2 is FQGNSA. Trimming took 5 bases from V and 9 from J, leaving 14 bases between them.

The J gene is TRBJ2-2, the V gene TRBV10-3; 8 bases are shared with TRBD1. V lost 3 bases to trimming and J lost 5 bases; unmatched junction nucleotides: 8. This CDR3 comprises 16 residues. CDR1 and CDR2 (germline): ENHRY, SYGVKD. Here the CDR3 reads CAISDLGQGPTGELFF. The DNA of the CDR3 is TGTGCCATCAGTGATTTAGGACAGGGTCCGACCGGGGAGCTGTTTTTT.

The CDR3 spells CASSSRLQGAMNTEAFF. The DNA for the CDR3 is TGTGCCAGCAGTTCCCGCTTACAGGGGGCGATGAACACTGAAGCTTTCTTT. The chain uses TRBV28 and TRBJ1-1, with 9 bases aligning to TRBD1. In germline, CDR1 is MDHEN, CDR2 SYDVKM. The CDR3 is 17 amino acids. The ends lost 4 bases at V and 0 bases at J; junction bases unmatched: 9. Combining the CDR3 with reference TRBV28 and TRBJ1-1 gives the whole variable domain DVKVTQSSRYLVKRTGEKVFLECVQDMDHENMFWYRQDPGLGLRLIYFSYDVKMKEKGDIPEGYSVSREKKERFSLILESASTNQTSMYLCASSSRLQGAMNTEAFFGQGTRLTVV.

This chain links TRBV7-2 with TRBJ2-7; 13 nucleotides align to TRBD2. This CDR3 is 14 amino acids long. CDR1 is SGHTA, CDR2 FQGNSA, per germline. V shed 4 bases, J shed 4 bases, and the junction held 1 base outside the gene matches. Here the CDR3 reads CASSSGLAGYEQYF. As DNA, the CDR3 is TGTGCCAGCAGCTCGGGACTAGCGGGATACGAGCAGTACTTC.

This chain connects TRBV27 to TRBJ2-3; D gene ambiguous. V dropped 3 bases and J dropped 3 bases, with 7 bases sitting between them. The germline CDR1 and CDR2 sequences are MNHEY and SMNVEV (reference sequence). This CDR3 comprises 13 residues. As DNA, the CDR3 is TGTGCCAGCAGTTTCCACTCTACAGATACGCAGTATTTT. Encoded protein: CASSFHSTDTQYF.

The J gene is TRBJ1-2, the V gene TRBV27; D is possibly TRBD1 (6 bases). From germline, CDR1 is MNHEY and CDR2 SMNVEV (reference sequence). V lost 8 bases and J lost 0, with 22 bases in between. The CDR3 runs to 17 residues. The CDR3 sequence: CASRDGLGGHANYGYTF. CDR3 sequence (DNA): TGTGCCAGCCGTGATGGTCTTGGGGGACATGCTAACTATGGCTACACCTTC.

This sequence joins TRBV6-5 and TRBJ2-2; a possible D gene is TRBD2 (7 bases). There are 14 residues in the CDR3. CDR1 is MNHEY, CDR2 SVGAGI, per germline. With 5 bases removed from V and 4 bases from J, the gap between germline ends came to 11 bases. CDR3 DNA: TGTGCCAGCAGTAAGGGGGGGGTCACCGGGGAGCTGTTTTTT. Translated: CASSKGGVTGELFF.

The chain uses TRBV10-3 and TRBJ1-2; 11 bases match TRBD1. This CDR3 has 14 residues. Germline-derived CDR1 and CDR2 are ENHRY and SYGVKD. After removal of 6 bases from V and 4 bases from J, the junction contained 4 bases not matched to a gene. CDR3 DNA sequence: TGTGCCATCAGGCCGGGACAGGGGGGCTATGGCTACACCTTC. This translates into CAIRPGQGGYGYTF.